This entry is about one T cell receptor (beta chain). This record comes from a study of cytomegalovirus exposure and HLA in healthy donors. The table came from immunoSEQ multiplex PCR; TCRdb's copy has only in-frame clones and leaves some out. The table records almost 75,000 clones, just under 85% of them present only once. This TCR came from a man aged 30-40 years in good health and CMV-seronegative. Specimen: PBMCs.

CDR3 residues: CASSLGRPEKLFF. The CDR3 coding sequence is TGTGCCAGCAGCTTAGGGAGACCCGAAAAACTGTTTTTT. J is TRBJ1-4 and V is TRBV7-6; D is unclear. The CDR3 runs 13 residues. CDR1 is SGHVS, CDR2 FNYEAQ, per germline. V was pared by 1 base and J by 8 bases, with 8 bases between.